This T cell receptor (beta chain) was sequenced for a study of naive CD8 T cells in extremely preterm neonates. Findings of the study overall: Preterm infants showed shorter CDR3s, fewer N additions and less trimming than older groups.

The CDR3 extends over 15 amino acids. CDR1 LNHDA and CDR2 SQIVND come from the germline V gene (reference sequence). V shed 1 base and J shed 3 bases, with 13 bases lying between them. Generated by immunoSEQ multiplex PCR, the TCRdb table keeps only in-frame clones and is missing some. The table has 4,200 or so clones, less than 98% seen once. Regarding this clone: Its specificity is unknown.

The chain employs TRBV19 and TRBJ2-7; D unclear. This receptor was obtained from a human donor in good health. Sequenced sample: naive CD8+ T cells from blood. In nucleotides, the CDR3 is TGTGCCAGTAGTATAGGGCCCATGGGCTTCTACGAGCAGTACTTC. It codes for CASSIGPMGFYEQYF.